Below, one T cell receptor (beta chain) is given with its context. The antigen remains unidentified. These data come from a study of CD8 T cells in ankylosing spondylitis. Points from the study as a whole: Reportedly, significant enrichment of disease-linked clones occurred in matched ankylosing spondylitis synovial fluid. In reactive arthritis synovial fluid and blood, some motif variants had been reported before. Disease-linked clones had a CD8+ phenotype and relatively low frequency in peripheral blood.

TCRdb re-called the 5' RACE reads through MiXCR, storing one row per CDR3 protein. Here the sample spans some 130,000 distinct CDR3 sequences, around 6.6% being singletons. V trimming: 0 bases; J trimming: 5 bases; junction bases outside the gene matches: 6. The CDR3 contains 15 residues. The germline gives CDR1 SQVTM, CDR2 ANQGSEA. The sequence was collected from a female donor with ankylosing spondylitis or in good health (not recorded which). Sequenced input: blood, either unsorted or a sorted T cell fraction (not recorded which). V and J are TRBV29-1 and TRBJ2-3; 9 nucleotides match TRBD1. The CDR3 is CSVEDFRQGGDTQYF. Written as DNA, the CDR3 is TGCAGCGTTGAAGATTTTCGACAGGGGGGAGATACGCAGTATTTT.